Presented here are 10 T cell receptor beta chains from one specimen sequenced in a study of blood T cell repertoires in COVID-19. Sequencing used immunoSEQ multiplex PCR; TCRdb keeps in-frame clones, though not all of them. In the table there are about 150,000 clones, roughly 91% of which are singletons. What was sequenced was peripheral blood. All receptors derive from a man in his fifties who had recovered from COVID-19.

The chain is built from TRBV19 and TRBJ1-4, with a possible D match to TRBD1 (5 bases). Germline values: CDR1 LNHDA, CDR2 SQIVND (reference sequence). Trimming removed 2 bases at V and 8 bases at J, with 15 bases between. The CDR3 contains 15 residues. DNA of the CDR3: TGTGCCAGTAGTATATCGTCTGGGAGGGGAGAAAAACTGTTTTTT. This encodes CASSISSGRGEKLFF.

The chain has TRBV7-2 and TRBJ1-5, with D possibly being TRBD1 (6 bases). V dropped 1 base and J dropped 7 bases, with 11 bases sitting between them. Germline V lookup: CDR1 SGHTA, CDR2 FQGNSA. The CDR3 covers 14 residues. DNA for the CDR3: TGTGCCAGCAGCTTAGGCCCAGGGGCACAGCCCCAGCATTTT. Protein sequence: CASSLGPGAQPQHF.

The chain links TRBV27 to TRBJ2-7; TRBD1 is a possible D gene (6 bases). Trimming cost V 3 bases and J 3 bases, with 9 bases left between them. Per germline, CDR1 MNHEY and CDR2 SMNVEV (reference sequence). The CDR3 covers 13 residues. CDR3 sequence: CASSFGQRYEQYF. In DNA, the CDR3 is TGTGCCAGCAGTTTCGGACAGCGCTACGAGCAGTACTTC.

The J gene is TRBJ1-1, the V gene TRBV29-1, with 7 bases lining up with TRBD1. This CDR3 is built from 13 residues. V shed 8 bases and J 1 base; nucleotides not matched to a gene: 7. Germline assignment: CDR1 SQVTM and CDR2 ANQGSEA. DNA for the CDR3: TGCAGCACCAGTGGACAGGAGAACACTGAAGCTTTCTTT. This codes for CSTSGQENTEAFF.

V usage is TRBV24-1 and J usage is TRBJ1-2; no definite D call. Germline values: CDR1 KGHDR, CDR2 SFDVKD. V gave up 4 bases and J gave up 8 bases, with 10 bases separating them. CDR3 length: 12 amino acids. This CDR3 is CATSDPARGYTF. The CDR3 DNA reads as TGTGCCACCAGTGACCCGGCGCGGGGCTACACCTTC.

This chain links TRBV6-2 or TRBV6-3 with TRBJ2-5, with 11 bases fitting TRBD2. Germline values: CDR1 MNHEY, CDR2 SVGEGT. Trimming removed 5 bases from V and 0 bases from J; junction bases left unmatched: 5. The CDR3 length is 16 residues. CDR3 sequence (DNA): TGTGCCAGCAGTCAGACTAGCGGGGCGTACCAAGAGACCCAGTACTTC. It codes for CASSQTSGAYQETQYF.

This chain uses TRBV5-1 with TRBJ2-2; D may be TRBD2 (6 bases). This CDR3 comprises 17 residues. Trimming shortened V by 2 bases and J by 1 base, and 15 bases separated the two germline ends. The germline V gene encodes CDR1 SGHRS and CDR2 YFSETQ. The CDR3 sequence is CASSFTIAAGNTGELFF. The CDR3 DNA follows: TGCGCCAGCAGCTTTACGATAGCGGCAGGGAACACCGGGGAGCTGTTTTTT.

The genes are TRBV4-3 and TRBJ1-1, with a tentative D call TRBD1 (6 bases). The germline V gene encodes CDR1 LGHNA and CDR2 YSLEER. V was trimmed by 6 bases and J by 8 bases, leaving 10 bases between them. The CDR3 has 11 amino acids. The CDR3 protein is CASRRQGEAFF. The DNA for the CDR3 is TGCGCCAGCAGACGTCAGGGGGAAGCTTTCTTT.

This clone appeared once. CDR3 sequence (DNA): TGCGCCAGCAGACAAACCTCAGGGGGAACTAACTATGGCTACACCTTC. Amino acid sequence: CASRQTSGGTNYGYTF. The genes are TRBV4-1 and TRBJ1-2; 7 nucleotides align to TRBD1. Trimming cost V 6 bases and J 0 bases; bases outside gene matches: 10. In germline, CDR1 is MGHRA, CDR2 YSYEKL. This CDR3 has 16 residues.

The chain is built from TRBV30 and TRBJ1-2; 7 bases agree with TRBD1. Looked up from germline, CDR1 is GTSNPN and CDR2 is SVGIG (reference sequence). The length of the CDR3 is 12 residues. With V trimmed by 3 bases and J by 5 bases, 3 bases remained unmatched. Here the CDR3 DNA reads TGTGCCTGGAGGACAGGGAGTTATGGCTACACCTTC. Translation: CAWRTGSYGYTF.